These 29 T cell receptor beta chains share one sample of origin, sequenced in a study of T cell responses to AZD1222 COVID-19 vaccine. Measured with immunoSEQ multiplex PCR; TCRdb has only the in-frame clones, and not every one. The sample carries roughly 170,000 clones, around 94% recorded once. Sequenced material: peripheral blood, taken 28 days after the second AZD1222 dose. These receptors all stem from an adult who received the AZD1222 COVID-19 vaccine.

This clone was seen once. The J gene is TRBJ2-6, the V gene TRBV6-5; D might be TRBD2 (6 bases). Deletions cut 3 bases from V and 0 bases from J, with 9 bases between. This CDR3 has 16 amino acids. Germline V gene data show CDR1 as MNHEY and CDR2 as SVGAGI. The DNA of the CDR3 is TGTGCCAGCAGTTATTTGGGGGGCTCTGGGGCCAACGTCCTGACTTTC. It is translated as CASSYLGGSGANVLTF.

This sequence joins TRBV19 and TRBJ2-5; D is possibly TRBD1 (6 bases). CDR1 and CDR2 (germline): LNHDA, SQIVND (reference sequence). The CDR3 totals 15 residues. V gave up 2 bases and J gave up 0 bases, with 10 bases separating them. CDR3 amino acids: CASSIRDTNQETQYF. The CDR3 bases are TGTGCCAGTAGTATAAGGGACACCAACCAAGAGACCCAGTACTTC.

To note about this clone: This CDR3 is also generated by other DNA sequences in the sample. The chain carries TRBV5-1 and TRBJ2-1; D ambiguous. The CDR3 consists of 13 residues. In germline, CDR1 is SGHRS, CDR2 YFSETQ. V dropped 0 bases and J dropped 7 bases, with 8 bases sitting between them. CDR3 loop: CASSLGPNNEQFF. CDR3 nucleotide sequence: TGCGCCAGCAGCTTGGGACCTAATAATGAGCAGTTCTTC.

The chain links TRBV29-1 to TRBJ2-1, with 10 bases fitting TRBD1. This CDR3 has 18 amino acids. After removal of 4 bases from V and 0 bases from J, the junction contained 12 bases not matched to a gene. The germline gives CDR1 SQVTM, CDR2 ANQGSEA. CDR3 sequence: CSVGGTGDSESSYNEQFF. DNA of the CDR3: TGCAGCGTTGGGGGGACAGGGGACTCGGAAAGCTCCTACAATGAGCAGTTCTTC.

The chain employs TRBV7-6 and TRBJ1-5; perhaps TRBD1 as D (5 bases). The V gene's germline CDR1 is SGHVS and CDR2 FNYEAQ. V was clipped by 5 bases and J by 7 bases, with 18 bases between them. The CDR3 runs 15 residues. The CDR3 sequence is CASSETQGVGQPQHF. The CDR3 DNA follows: TGTGCCAGCAGCGAAACCCAGGGAGTGGGACAGCCCCAGCATTTT.

This rearrangement joins TRBV5-6 to TRBJ2-7; tentative D call: TRBD2 (6 bases). This CDR3 spans 15 amino acids. Germline V gene lookup returns CDR1 SGHDT and CDR2 YYEEEE. V lost 3 bases and J 5 bases, leaving 18 bases between the germline ends. The CDR3 protein is CASSWGELLKDEQYF. CDR3 coding DNA: TGTGCCAGCAGCTGGGGGGAGCTCCTAAAGGACGAGCAGTACTTC.

The chain recombines TRBV27 with TRBJ2-7; 8 bases agree with TRBD2. The trim removed 6 bases at V and 3 bases at J, leaving 13 bases unmatched. Germline V CDR1 and CDR2: MNHEY, SMNVEV (reference sequence). The CDR3 loop spans 16 amino acids. In nucleotides, the CDR3 is TGTGCCAGCAGGGGGACGGGAGGGATCTCAAGCTACGAGCAGTACTTC. As protein: CASRGTGGISSYEQYF.

The table lists this clone with a count of one. This chain joins TRBV2 and TRBJ2-7; 10 bases line up with TRBD1. Germline V gene lookup returns CDR1 SNHLY and CDR2 FYNNEI. With V trimmed by 0 bases and J by 4 bases, 6 bases remained unmatched. The CDR3 contains 16 residues. CDR3 loop: CASSEARGQGKYEQYF. For the CDR3, the DNA is TGTGCCAGCAGTGAAGCGCGGGGACAGGGGAAATACGAGCAGTACTTC.

V is TRBV6-5 and J is TRBJ1-2, with D tentatively TRBD1 (6 bases). Deletions cut 6 bases from V and 2 bases from J, with 10 bases between. The CDR3 consists of 13 residues. Germline V gene lookup returns CDR1 MNHEY and CDR2 SVGAGI. The CDR3 sequence is CASRGGPNYGYTF. In DNA, the CDR3 is TGTGCCAGCAGGGGGGGGCCAAACTATGGCTACACCTTC.

Only one count was recorded for this clone. J is TRBJ2-7 and V is TRBV7-2; D not certain. The V gene's germline CDR1 is SGHTA and CDR2 FQGNSA. Trimming took 4 bases from V and 2 from J, leaving 9 bases between them. This CDR3 has 13 residues. The CDR3 is CASSSNLPYEQYF. DNA of the CDR3: TGTGCCAGCAGCTCCAACCTCCCCTACGAGCAGTACTTC.

This clone was seen just once. The gene calls are TRBV9 and TRBJ1-1, with D possibly matching TRBD1 (5 bases). This CDR3 is built from 17 residues. The germline gives CDR1 SGDLS, CDR2 YYNGEE. V was pared by 0 bases and J by 4 bases, with 19 bases between. CDR3 bases: TGTGCCAGCAGCGTAGGACCTATCAGAGGGGATGGCACTGAAGCTTTCTTT. Its translation is CASSVGPIRGDGTEAFF.

The chain links TRBV7-2 to TRBJ1-3; D ambiguous. From germline, CDR1 is SGHTA and CDR2 FQGNSA. The CDR3 contains 17 residues. Trimming left V 5 bases short and J 0 bases short, with 17 bases between. The CDR3 DNA reads as TGTGCCAGCAGCGGGCGTGTTTCGGCGGGCTCTGGAAACACCATATATTTT. Encoded protein: CASSGRVSAGSGNTIYF.

This rearrangement joins TRBV18 to TRBJ2-7; D is ambiguous. This CDR3 region has 14 residues. With 6 bases removed from V and 0 bases from J, the gap between germline ends came to 12 bases. CDR1 and CDR2 (germline): KGHSH, LQKENI. Here the CDR3 reads CASSPQASSYEQYF. In nucleotides, the CDR3 is TGTGCCAGCTCTCCCCAGGCGTCCTCCTACGAGCAGTACTTC.

V is TRBV3-1 (or the pseudogene TRBV3-2) and J is TRBJ1-2; D is ambiguous. Germline V CDR1 and CDR2: LGHDT, YNNKEL (reference sequence). The length of the CDR3 is 13 residues. Trimming took off 1 base at V and 2 bases at J, with 5 bases between the two ends. In DNA form, the CDR3 reads TGTGCCAGCAGCCAAGGCCGAAACTATGGCTACACCTTC. Translated, it gives CASSQGRNYGYTF.

The chain recombines TRBV12-3 or TRBV12-4 with TRBJ2-4; no clear D. The CDR3 is 13 residues long. Between the trimmed V and J ends, which lost 1 base and 7 bases, there was a span of 8 bases. CDR3 in DNA: TGTGCCAGCAGTTTAGGGAGACGGAACATTCAGTACTTC. This sequence encodes CASSLGRRNIQYF.

This sequence joins TRBV6-5 and TRBJ2-5; no definite D call. The CDR3 runs 11 residues. V lost 6 bases and J lost 4, with 6 bases in between. The germline V gene has CDR1 MNHEY and CDR2 SVGAGI. Here the CDR3 reads CASRVGETQYF. CDR3 bases: TGTGCCAGCAGGGTGGGAGAGACCCAGTACTTC.

This chain uses TRBV6-5 with TRBJ1-3, with D maybe TRBD1 (5 bases). CDR3 length: 12 residues. From germline, CDR1 is MNHEY and CDR2 SVGAGI. The ends were cut back, 6 bases at V and 8 bases at J, with 11 bases in the middle. This CDR3 reads CASSAQGDTIYF. DNA for the CDR3: TGTGCCAGCAGCGCTCAGGGAGACACCATATATTTT.

V is TRBV11-3 and J is TRBJ2-1; D might be TRBD2 (6 bases). Germline CDR1 is SGHNT and CDR2 is YENEEA. Trimming shortened V by 3 bases and J by 0 bases, and 15 bases separated the two germline ends. This CDR3 has 17 residues. The CDR3 DNA reads as TGTGCCAGCAGCTTGGGCGGGGTCCTGAGCTCCTACAATGAGCAGTTCTTC. This gives the protein CASSLGGVLSSYNEQFF. The variable domain in full, completed from reference TRBV11-3 and TRBJ2-1, reads EAGVVQSPRYKIIEKKQPVAFWCNPISGHNTLYWYLQNLGQGPELLIRYENEEAVDDSQLPKDRFSAERLKGVDSTLKIQPAELGDSAVYLCASSLGGVLSSYNEQFFGPGTRLTVL.

The gene calls are TRBV12-3 or TRBV12-4 and TRBJ2-7, with D tentatively TRBD1 (5 bases). The CDR3 contains 12 residues. The V end was cut by 2 bases, the J end by 4 bases, with 6 bases between. The DNA for the CDR3 is TGTGCCAGCAGTTTACAGGGATACGAGCAGTACTTC. This translates into CASSLQGYEQYF.

This clone appeared a few times. The rearrangement uses TRBV5-8 and TRBJ1-5; D gene unclear. The CDR3 totals 13 residues. Per the germline V gene, CDR1 is SGHTS and CDR2 is YDEGEE. Trimming pared 4 bases from V and 5 bases from J, leaving 10 bases between. The CDR3 is CASSAEGDQPQHF. In DNA form, the CDR3 reads TGTGCCAGCAGCGCTGAGGGCGATCAGCCCCAGCATTTT.

The chain uses TRBV19 and TRBJ1-4; D unresolved. Trimming left V 3 bases short and J 0 bases short, with 8 bases between. The germline V gene has CDR1 LNHDA and CDR2 SQIVND (reference sequence). The CDR3 loop spans 15 amino acids. In DNA form, the CDR3 reads TGTGCCAGTAGTATTGGGGAGGCAACTAATGAAAAACTGTTTTTT. Residues: CASSIGEATNEKLFF.

The V and J genes are TRBV3-1 (or the pseudogene TRBV3-2) and TRBJ2-3; a weak D match, TRBD1 (5 bases). The ends were cut back, 5 bases at V and 1 base at J, with 7 bases in the middle. CDR1 LGHDT and CDR2 YNNKEL come from the germline V gene (reference sequence). CDR3 length equals 13 residues. CDR3 region: CASSFRGTDTQYF. The CDR3 DNA follows: TGTGCCAGCAGCTTCAGGGGCACAGATACGCAGTATTTT.

This chain uses TRBV19 with TRBJ1-2; D is ambiguous. Trimming removed 7 bases at V and 3 bases at J, with 6 bases between. The length of the CDR3 is 11 residues. CDR1 and CDR2 (germline): LNHDA, SQIVND (reference sequence). Written as DNA, the CDR3 is TGTGCCAGTAAAAGTTACTATGGCTACACCTTC. This gives the protein CASKSYYGYTF.

The chain has TRBV27 and TRBJ1-4, with D maybe TRBD1 (5 bases). CDR3 length equals 17 residues. The V end lost 3 bases, the J end lost 0 bases, and 14 bases lay between the germline ends. Per germline, CDR1 MNHEY and CDR2 SMNVEV (reference sequence). The CDR3 region is CASSFQGNRATNEKLFF. The CDR3 DNA is TGTGCCAGCAGTTTCCAGGGTAACAGAGCAACTAATGAAAAACTGTTTTTT.

V usage is TRBV7-8 and J usage is TRBJ1-1; D not certain. This CDR3 has 13 residues. Germline values: CDR1 SGHVS, CDR2 FQNEAQ. Trimming took 9 bases from V and 0 from J, leaving 11 bases between them. The CDR3 DNA sequence: TGTGCCAGTTCAATTTCTTTGAACACTGAAGCTTTCTTT. Its protein is CASSISLNTEAFF.

The V call is TRBV28, the J call TRBJ2-5; TRBD1 aligns across 9 bases. The CDR3 spans 15 residues. In germline, CDR1 is MDHEN, CDR2 SYDVKM. With V trimmed by 6 bases and J by 4 bases, 9 bases remained unmatched. The CDR3 sequence: CASRALTGGRETQYF. The DNA for the CDR3 is TGTGCCAGCAGAGCCCTCACAGGGGGCAGAGAGACCCAGTACTTC.

The chain couples TRBV27 to TRBJ1-1; 8 nucleotides line up with TRBD1. This CDR3 spans 16 amino acids. Germline CDR1 MNHEY, CDR2 SMNVEV (reference sequence). V gave up 2 bases and J gave up 4 bases; unmatched junction bases: 9. The CDR3 nucleotides read TGTGCCAGCAGTTTAGGGGTCAGGGGGCCGGGCACTGAAGCTTTCTTT. Translating gives CASSLGVRGPGTEAFF.

V usage is TRBV5-1 and J usage is TRBJ1-2; D is perhaps TRBD1 (6 bases). This CDR3 is built from 14 residues. V was trimmed by 0 bases and J by 1 base, leaving 7 bases between them. CDR1 and CDR2 from the germline V gene are SGHRS and YFSETQ. The CDR3 is CASSLAGDNYGYTF. Written as DNA, the CDR3 is TGCGCCAGCAGCTTGGCAGGGGATAACTATGGCTACACCTTC.

The chain is built from TRBV19 and TRBJ1-5; D is uncertain. CDR1 is LNHDA, CDR2 SQIVND, per germline (reference sequence). V lost 8 bases and J lost 7, with 15 bases in between. This CDR3 is 13 amino acids long. The CDR3 is CASGTNMRQPQHF. DNA for the CDR3: TGTGCCAGTGGTACCAACATGAGGCAGCCCCAGCATTTT.